This entry is about one T cell receptor (beta chain). Its antigen is not known. This record belongs to a study of OX40 agonist ivuxolimab in advanced cancers. About the research overall: Patients with hepatocellular carcinoma, melanoma, renal cell or head and neck cancer made up the dose-escalation patients. Age averaged about 66 years (range roughly 23 to 85), and more than 80% were male. Notes on the study in general: Patients with a partial response at 0.1-3.0 mg/kg had among the lowest clonal expansion.

From germline, CDR1 is LNHDA and CDR2 SQIVND (reference sequence). CDR3 length: 15 amino acids. V lost 4 bases and J 0 bases, leaving 10 bases between the germline ends. Produced via immunoSEQ multiplex PCR; TCRdb's table is partial and in-frame only. This table holds 90,000 or so clones, 92% found once. The receptor comes from an adult with an advanced solid tumor such as melanoma, head and neck, liver or kidney cancer. The input for sequencing was CD4+ or CD8+ T cells sorted from blood, taken in a trial of the OX40 agonist ivuxolimab. The chain recombines TRBV19 with TRBJ2-1, with a tentative D call TRBD2 (6 bases). In DNA form, the CDR3 reads TGTGCCAGTAGTAATCGGGGGAGCTCCTACAATGAGCAGTTCTTC. Its protein is CASSNRGSSYNEQFF.